This T cell receptor beta chain came from a study of blood T cell repertoires in COVID-19 (dated by TCRdb to 2018 to 2020). For the wider study: The collaborator samples originated in the United States, Italy and Spain and spanned the acute and convalescent phases of COVID-19. The material from the prospective study consisted of cDNA or gDNA derived from T cells, B-cell-depleted T cells, or PBMCs. The dataset comprised deeply sampled blood TCRbeta repertoires from subjects exposed to, actively infected with, or recovered from COVID-19. A freely available public database, intended as a resource for researchers studying the immune response to SARS-CoV-2, is where the repertoires were released. Samples came from the ongoing ImmuneRACE study (first 160 participants) plus 1,254 subjects from 6 global collaborators. Sample metadata almost always included a de-identified subject ID, COVID-19 status, age in years and sex. Where HLA class I and class II types were available, the types were taken from metadata supplied by the sample provider, not from assay-based typing. Results and caveats for the whole study, not just this receptor: The amount of clinical and demographic metadata varied by source and participant and was provided uncurated.

With respect to this clone: What this receptor recognizes is not known. One base away there is no much larger clone; base qualities are not given.

TCRbeta CDR3 regions were amplified from genomic DNA using the immunoSEQ Assay, a bias-controlled multiplex PCR. The original methods were these. Within the assay, amplification of reference gene primers was used to estimate how many nucleated cells each sample contained. Sequence reads were collapsed and filtered to measure the absolute abundance of every unique TCRbeta CDR3 rearrangement. For each sample, productive Simpson clonality was calculated as the square root of Simpson's diversity index over productive rearrangements. TCRdb retrieved this table from immuneACCESS and kept in-frame rearrangements only. Not all clones are present; in checked studies, unresolved V genes account for under half, and no reason is known for the remainder. V, J and clone size are taken as reported in that table, and D and trimming were inferred from the DNA itself. The sample table records about 360,000 clones; about four fifths of these occur just once. In total, the top ten clones hold roughly 1.2% of the sample.

Collaborating institutions collected whole blood in K2EDTA tubes following their own protocols. Collaborator samples were shipped for TCRbeta analysis as frozen whole blood, isolated PBMCs, or DNA extracted from either sample type. Based on the germline V gene (reference sequence), the CDR1 and CDR2 sequences are SEHNR and FQNEAQ. The CDR3, cysteine through phenylalanine, is 12 amino acids long. Here the CDR3 DNA is all that survives: 36 bases in frame from base 1. Trimming costs V 3 bases and J 6 bases, and their ends lie 6 bases apart. This TCR came from a human donor with acute or convalescent COVID-19. The donor label of this sample is uncertain. Sequencing input: peripheral blood. The receptor chain draws on TRBV7-9 and TRBJ2-1, with the D gene not clear enough to name. The CDR3 reads as follows: CASSLASNEQFF. The DNA sequence follows: TGTGCCAGCAGCTTGGCAAGCAATGAGCAGTTCTTC.